The 16 T cell receptor beta chains below were found in one sample sequenced in a study of blood T cells in healthy people across ages (dated by TCRdb to 2013 to 2016). Library generation was performed with 5' RACE. Sequencing took place on an Illumina HiSeq 2500. A second about 7 to 11 cycle PCR used a sample-barcoded 5' primer and a J-beta primer mix. The public reads were reprocessed in TCRdb via fastp at Q25 and MiXCR, keeping in-frame beta chains. Here each entry gathers all rows of one CDR3 protein and keeps the most common genes and DNA. A total of roughly 1.5 million distinct CDR3 sequences appear in this sample, approximately 43% of them only once. Less than 5% of the sample goes to the ten largest clones. The material sequenced was blood. The receptor set was obtained from a woman aged 18-29 years in good health.

In this sample, this clonotype turned up once. V is TRBV28 and J is TRBJ2-5, with unresolved D. The J call may be incorrect, as the DNA end agrees better with TRBJ2-7. The CDR3 has 16 amino acids. The germline CDR1 and CDR2 sequences are MDHEN and SYDVKM. As DNA, the CDR3 is TGTGCCAGCAGTTTATGGTCAGGCCGAATCTCCTACGAGCAGTACTTC. Protein: CASSLWSGRISYEQYF.

The chain employs TRBV6-6 and TRBJ2-5; D is unclear. The V and J ends lost 6 bases and 0 bases respectively, with 14 bases between them. The CDR3 has 15 amino acids. CDR1 is MNHNY, CDR2 SVGAGI, per germline (reference sequence). For the CDR3, the DNA is TGTGCCAGCAGCCCCAGCTCACCCAACCAAGAGACCCAGTACTTC. Translating it yields CASSPSSPNQETQYF.

This rearrangement joins TRBV19 to TRBJ2-1; TRBD2 matches at 8 bases. This CDR3 contains 15 residues. Germline V gives CDR1 LNHDA, CDR2 SQIVND (reference sequence). The V gene end was trimmed by 5 bases and the J gene end by 2 bases; junction bases not matched to a gene: 5. This chain's CDR3 is CASSETSGPYNEQFF. The CDR3 DNA is TGTGCCAGTAGTGAAACTAGCGGCCCCTACAATGAGCAGTTCTTC.

The chain uses TRBV2 and TRBJ2-3, with a tentative D call TRBD2 (6 bases). The V end lost 8 bases, the J end lost 4 bases, and 16 bases lay between the germline ends. CDR1 and CDR2 from the germline V gene are SNHLY and FYNNEI. The CDR3 is 14 amino acids. Here the CDR3 reads CASPRAGPSDTQYF. The DNA of the CDR3 is TGTGCCAGCCCCCGTGCGGGGCCCTCAGATACGCAGTATTTT.

This clonotype was counted ten times or more. The chain recombines TRBV4-1 with TRBJ1-2, with 9 bases identical to TRBD1. CDR1 MGHRA and CDR2 YSYEKL come from the germline V gene. This CDR3 comprises 15 residues. Trimming removed 6 bases from V and 2 bases from J; junction bases left unmatched: 7. Here the CDR3 reads CASSPHDRGNYGYTF. The CDR3 DNA is TGCGCCAGCAGTCCTCATGACAGGGGGAACTATGGCTACACCTTC.

This clonotype occurred a few times. The gene calls are TRBV20-1 and TRBJ1-2; D ambiguous. Looked up from germline, CDR1 is DFQATT and CDR2 is SNEGSKA (reference sequence). The CDR3 runs 13 residues. Trimming removed 1 base from V and 4 bases from J, with 10 bases in between. This CDR3 is CSARAFVFYGYTF. The CDR3 DNA sequence: TGCAGTGCTAGAGCCTTTGTATTCTATGGCTACACCTTC.

The chain joins TRBV3-1 to TRBJ1-5, with 9 nucleotides matching TRBD1. The germline CDR1 and CDR2 sequences are LGHDT and YNNKEL (reference sequence). CDR3 size: 17 residues. Trimming cost V 4 bases and J 6 bases; bases outside gene matches: 13. DNA of the CDR3: TGTGCCAGCAGCCCGTCACGGGACAGGGAATTCGTTCAGCCCCAGCATTTT. This encodes CASSPSRDREFVQPQHF.

Ten or more counts support this clonotype. The chain uses TRBV18 and TRBJ2-1; no clear D. The CDR3 consists of 11 residues. In germline, CDR1 is KGHSH, CDR2 LQKENI. Trimming took off 2 bases at V and 8 bases at J, with 4 bases between the two ends. The CDR3, as DNA: TGTGCCAGCTCACCAGGGTATGAGCAGTTCTTC. It encodes CASSPGYEQFF.

In DNA form, the CDR3 reads TGTGCCAGCGGGCTCCGGGGTGGAGGCTACACCTTC. Its translation: CASGLRGGGYTF. The V gene is TRBV9, the J gene TRBJ1-2; D unclear. This CDR3 has 12 amino acids. CDR1 is SGDLS and CDR2 is YYNGEE in the germline V gene. V lost 7 bases to trimming and J lost 8 bases, with 15 bases between them.

In its sample, this clonotype was seen a few times. The V and J genes are TRBV15 and TRBJ2-2; D remains unclear. V was trimmed by 0 bases and J by 2 bases, leaving 13 bases between them. The germline CDR1 and CDR2 sequences are LNHNV and YYDKDF (reference sequence). CDR3 length: 17 residues. DNA for the CDR3: TGTGCCACCAGCAGAGATGAGCACAGTTTAAACACCGGGGAGCTGTTTTTT. Its protein product is CATSRDEHSLNTGELFF.

The chain combines TRBV5-1 with TRBJ2-7; D is undetermined. The V and J ends lost 1 base and 2 bases respectively, with 10 bases between them. This CDR3 is 14 amino acids long. The germline V gene has CDR1 SGHRS and CDR2 YFSETQ. The CDR3 nucleotides are TGCGCCAGCAGCTTGTCGAGGTTACCCTACGAGCAGTACTTC. This sequence encodes CASSLSRLPYEQYF. The whole variable domain, remainder taken from reference TRBV5-1 and TRBJ2-7, is KAGVTQTPRYLIKTRGQQVTLSCSPISGHRSVSWYQQTPGQGLQFLFEYFSETQRNKGNFPGRFSGRQFSNSRSEMNVSTLELGDSALYLCASSLSRLPYEQYFGPGTRLTVT.

This clonotype was observed at least ten times. The gene calls are TRBV6-4 and TRBJ2-3; TRBD2 matches 9 bases. The CDR3 is 16 residues long. Germline V gives CDR1 MRHNA, CDR2 SNTAGT. J lost 4 bases, V lost 0 bases, and 5 bases had no gene match. The CDR3, as DNA: TGTGCCAGCAGTGACTCAGGGAGCGGGGGGTCAGATACGCAGTATTTT. Its protein product is CASSDSGSGGSDTQYF.

The chain links TRBV20-1 to TRBJ1-4, with 8 bases matching TRBD1. Germline CDR1 is DFQATT and CDR2 is SNEGSKA (reference sequence). The V and J ends lost 0 bases and 8 bases, in that order; junction bases with no gene match: 8. CDR3 length: 15 residues. CDR3 coding DNA: TGCAGTGCTAGAGATCCCAGGGGGCAGGGAGAAAAACTGTTTTTT. Translation gives CSARDPRGQGEKLFF.

The genes are TRBV2 and TRBJ1-5, with 7 positions matching TRBD1. V lost 5 bases to trimming and J lost 3 bases; unmatched junction nucleotides: 7. Per the germline V gene, CDR1 is SNHLY and CDR2 is FYNNEI. CDR3 length: 15 amino acids. The CDR3 nucleotides read TGTGCCAGCAGTCTAAGGACAGGATACAATCAGCCCCAGCATTTT. This translates into CASSLRTGYNQPQHF. Full variable domain (outside the CDR3, taken from reference TRBV2 and TRBJ1-5): EPEVTQTPSHQVTQMGQEVILRCVPISNHLYFYWYRQILGQKVEFLVSFYNNEISEKSEIFDDQFSVERPDGSNFTLKIRSTKLEDSAMYFCASSLRTGYNQPQHFGDGTRLSIL.

V gene TRBV6-6 combines with J gene TRBJ1-5, with D perhaps TRBD1 (5 bases). Per germline, CDR1 MNHNY and CDR2 SVGAGI (reference sequence). This CDR3 comprises 14 residues. Deletions cut 2 bases from V and 4 bases from J, with 9 bases between. CDR3 amino acids: CASSYVTGNQPQHF. In DNA, the CDR3 is TGTGCCAGCAGTTACGTTACAGGAAATCAGCCCCAGCATTTT.

This clonotype was picked up many times. The CDR3 coding sequence is TGTGCCAGCAGCCTGGGGGGGGTGAACACCGGGGAGCTGTTTTTT. It specifies CASSLGGVNTGELFF. The genes are TRBV7-9 and TRBJ2-2, with TRBD2 matching over 7 bases. The CDR3 is 15 residues long. V gave up 5 bases and J gave up 1 base; unmatched junction bases: 4. Germline assignment: CDR1 SEHNR and CDR2 FQNEAQ (reference sequence).